The 3 T cell receptor beta chains presented below share a single source sample, sequenced in a study of cytomegalovirus exposure and HLA in healthy donors. Both 60 Vbeta primers and 13 Jbeta primers went into the PCR. The data were produced by immunoSEQ multiplex PCR, yet TCRdb's version contains in-frame clones alone and is incomplete. The repertoire holds about 130,000 clones, 77% seen once, with around 3.6% in the top ten. The sequencing input was PBMCs. Receptors were obtained from a male donor in good health and CMV-seronegative.

This chain uses TRBV30 with TRBJ2-5; maybe TRBD1 (7 bases). The end of the DNA aligns better with TRBJ2-7, so the J call may be wrong. The germline V gene encodes CDR1 GTSNPN and CDR2 SVGIG (reference sequence). The CDR3 length is 14 residues. Here the CDR3 reads CAWGGRGDSYEQYF. CDR3 DNA sequence: TGTGCCTGGGGGGGCAGGGGGGACTCCTACGAGCAGTACTTC.

The CDR3 here is CASSLGLAGGTDTQYF. As DNA, the CDR3 is TGTGCCAGCAGCTTGGGACTAGCGGGAGGGACAGATACGCAGTATTTT. The chain recombines TRBV11-2 with TRBJ2-3, with 16 bases lining up with TRBD2. Germline V lookup: CDR1 SGHAT, CDR2 FQNNGV. The V gene end was trimmed by 3 bases and the J gene end by 3 bases; junction bases not matched to a gene: 0. The CDR3 sequence is 16 residues long.

The rearrangement joins TRBV27 to TRBJ2-3; possibly TRBD1 for D (5 bases). From germline, CDR1 is MNHEY and CDR2 SMNVEV (reference sequence). The CDR3 totals 15 residues. V gave up 4 bases and J gave up 2 bases, with 13 bases separating them. The CDR3 loop is CASSSTVDPTDTQYF. The CDR3 DNA reads TGTGCCAGCAGTTCGACAGTAGATCCCACAGATACGCAGTATTTT.